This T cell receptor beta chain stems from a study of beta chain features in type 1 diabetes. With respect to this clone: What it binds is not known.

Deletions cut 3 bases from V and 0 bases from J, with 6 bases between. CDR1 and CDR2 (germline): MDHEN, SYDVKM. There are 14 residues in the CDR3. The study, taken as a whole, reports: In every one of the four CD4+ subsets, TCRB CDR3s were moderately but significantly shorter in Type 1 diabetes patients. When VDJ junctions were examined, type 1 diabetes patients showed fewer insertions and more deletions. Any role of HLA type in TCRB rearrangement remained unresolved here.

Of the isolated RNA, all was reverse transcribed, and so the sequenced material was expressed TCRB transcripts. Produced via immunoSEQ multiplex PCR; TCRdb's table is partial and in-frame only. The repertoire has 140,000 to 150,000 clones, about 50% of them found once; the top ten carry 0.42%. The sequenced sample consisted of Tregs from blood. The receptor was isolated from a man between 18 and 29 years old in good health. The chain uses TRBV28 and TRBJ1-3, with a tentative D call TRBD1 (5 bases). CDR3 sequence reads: CASSLTASGNTIYF. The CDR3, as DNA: TGTGCCAGCAGTTTGACAGCCTCTGGAAACACCATATATTTT.